A single sample gave rise to the 2 T cell receptor beta chains below, sequenced in a study of shared clonotypes between healthy human individuals. Assay: immunoSEQ multiplex PCR; the TCRdb copy retains only in-frame clones and omits some. Among about 490,000 clones, less than 80% were seen once, and the ten largest hold around 12%. What was sequenced was PBMCs. These receptors originate from a woman between 35 and 50 years old in good health. Some clones in this sample may be carry-over from other donors' samples.

Comments on this clone: The sample carries other DNA sequences with the same CDR3. V usage is TRBV10-3 and J usage is TRBJ2-3, with unresolved D. Germline values: CDR1 ENHRY, CDR2 SYGVKD. Trimming pared 1 base from V and 6 bases from J, leaving 5 bases between. The CDR3 has 12 amino acids. The CDR3 protein is CAISELLDTQYF. In DNA form, the CDR3 reads TGTGCCATCAGTGAGTTGCTGGATACGCAGTATTTT.

This chain joins TRBV29-1 and TRBJ2-5, with D perhaps TRBD2 (5 bases). The V gene's germline CDR1 is SQVTM and CDR2 ANQGSEA. Trimming stripped 6 bases from V and 5 bases from J, with 16 bases between. The CDR3 loop spans 13 amino acids. The CDR3 spells CSVEPSPGETQYF. In DNA, the CDR3 is TGCAGCGTGGAGCCTAGCCCGGGGGAGACCCAGTACTTC. Full variable domain (rest looked up from reference TRBV29-1 and TRBJ2-5): SAVISQKPSRDICQRGTSLTIQCQVDSQVTMMFWYRQQPGQSLTLIATANQGSEATYESGFVIDKFPISRPNLTFSTLTVSNMSPEDSSIYLCSVEPSPGETQYFGPGTRLLVL.